The 18 T cell receptor beta chains reported below all come from one sample, sequenced in a study of OX40 agonist ivuxolimab in advanced cancers. Here immunoSEQ multiplex PCR was the method, and the copy in TCRdb shows in-frame clones only, minus some. The top ten hold 0.4% to 0.55% of the sample, which has about 73,000 clones, approximately 90% seen once. Material: CD4+ or CD8+ T cells sorted from blood, obtained in a trial of the OX40 agonist ivuxolimab. The receptors shown here come from an adult with an advanced solid tumor such as melanoma, head and neck, liver or kidney cancer.

The chain recombines TRBV11-3 with TRBJ2-1, with 9 bases aligning to TRBD2. Trimming cost V 1 base and J 4 bases; bases outside gene matches: 8. The germline V gene has CDR1 SGHNT and CDR2 YENEEA. The CDR3 runs 17 residues. This CDR3 reads CASSLAWREGLYNEQFF. CDR3 nucleotides: TGTGCCAGCAGCTTAGCTTGGCGGGAGGGCCTATACAATGAGCAGTTCTTC.

The chain couples TRBV5-1 to TRBJ1-1, with D uncertain. The CDR3 is made up of 13 amino acids. Germline V CDR1 and CDR2: SGHRS, YFSETQ. V lost 1 base and J 2 bases, leaving 6 bases between the germline ends. CDR3 sequence: CASSLHYNTEAFF. DNA for the CDR3: TGCGCCAGCAGCTTGCATTATAACACTGAAGCTTTCTTT.

V is TRBV6-1 and J is TRBJ1-1; D is ambiguous. The CDR3 has 14 residues. The V and J ends lost 7 bases and 2 bases respectively, with 14 bases between them. CDR1 MNHNS and CDR2 SASEGT come from the germline V gene. The chain's CDR3 is CASNLDGSNTEAFF. In nucleotides, the CDR3 is TGTGCCAGCAACCTCGACGGCTCTAACACTGAAGCTTTCTTT.

The rearrangement uses TRBV2 and TRBJ2-1; the match to TRBD2 covers 13 bases. Germline CDR1 SNHLY, CDR2 FYNNEI. The V and J ends lost 6 bases and 8 bases, in that order; junction bases with no gene match: 7. The CDR3 runs to 15 residues. CDR3 sequence (DNA): TGTGCCAGCAGCCCGGGACTAGCGGGACTAGATGAGCAGTTCTTC. This encodes CASSPGLAGLDEQFF.

The chain combines TRBV25-1 with TRBJ1-6; D is ambiguous. CDR1 and CDR2 (germline): MGHDK, SYGVNS. V was shortened by 3 bases and J by 6 bases, with 12 bases between the two germline ends. This CDR3 region has 15 residues. The CDR3 DNA reads TGTGCCAGCAGTGATAGTACGGTTATTAATTCACCCCTCCACTTT. This translates into CASSDSTVINSPLHF.

This clone was observed a single time. V gene TRBV5-5 combines with J gene TRBJ2-3, with 13 bases identical to TRBD2. Trimming removed 4 bases from V and 3 bases from J; junction bases left unmatched: 8. Germline V lookup: CDR1 SGHKS, CDR2 YYEKEE (reference sequence). There are 17 residues in the CDR3. The CDR3 bases are TGTGCCAGCAGCGCTACTAGCGGGAGGGCCCTAACAGATACGCAGTATTTT. As protein: CASSATSGRALTDTQYF.

This clone was detected once. CDR3 coding DNA: TGTGCCAGCAGCAAAAGGGCTAGCGGGGCGGATACGCAGTATTTT. Its translation is CASSKRASGADTQYF. The V call is TRBV7-9, the J call TRBJ2-3; 9 bases line up with TRBD2. CDR1 and CDR2 from the germline V gene are SEHNR and FQNEAQ (reference sequence). The CDR3 covers 15 residues. V gave up 5 bases and J gave up 6 bases; unmatched junction bases: 9. Full variable domain (remainder filled in from reference TRBV7-9 and TRBJ2-3): DTGVSQNPRHKITKRGQNVTFRCDPISEHNRLYWYRQTLGQGPEFLTYFQNEAQLEKSRLLSDRFSAERPKGSFSTLEIQRTEQGDSAMYLCASSKRASGADTQYFGPGTRLTVL.

The rearrangement links TRBV5-1 to TRBJ2-6; 9 nucleotides line up with TRBD1. The J segment lost 0 bases and the V segment lost 2 bases, leaving 6 bases of the junction unmatched. The germline V gene has CDR1 SGHRS and CDR2 YFSETQ. The CDR3 length is 18 residues. The CDR3 DNA sequence: TGCGCCAGCAGCTTCGCCGGGACAGGGAACTCTGGGGCCAACGTCCTGACTTTC. As protein: CASSFAGTGNSGANVLTF.

The chain carries TRBV28 and TRBJ2-2, with TRBD2 identical over 9 bases. The trim removed 5 bases at V and 8 bases at J, leaving 9 bases unmatched. There are 15 residues in the CDR3. In germline, CDR1 is MDHEN, CDR2 SYDVKM. The DNA for the CDR3 is TGTGCCAGCAGTACTGCGTTTAGCGGGAGTGGGGAGCTGTTTTTT. It codes for CASSTAFSGSGELFF.

The gene calls are TRBV18 and TRBJ2-3; 10 bases fit TRBD1. V shed 5 bases and J 7 bases; nucleotides not matched to a gene: 9. CDR1 and CDR2 (germline): KGHSH, LQKENI. The CDR3 has 15 amino acids. The CDR3 is CASSADRGNFNTQYF. The CDR3, as DNA: TGTGCCAGCTCAGCGGACAGGGGGAATTTTAATACGCAGTATTTT.

The count of this clone is one. The rearrangement links TRBV7-8 to TRBJ2-1; D is unresolved. This CDR3 region has 15 residues. The V end was cut by 6 bases, the J end by 8 bases, with 20 bases between. Germline V gene sequence: CDR1 SGHVS, CDR2 FQNEAQ. The CDR3, as DNA: TGTGCCAGCAGAAAACTAAGGGCTAGTTTAGATGAGCAGTTCTTC. Protein: CASRKLRASLDEQFF.

The gene calls are TRBV14 and TRBJ2-2; no clear D. The CDR3 consists of 19 residues. V was cut by 2 bases and J by 2 bases, with 21 bases left in between. CDR1 is SGHDN and CDR2 is FVKESK in the germline V gene. The CDR3 sequence: CASSQKLKTYRGNTGELFF. Here the CDR3 DNA reads TGTGCCAGCAGCCAAAAGCTCAAAACGTACCGCGGCAACACCGGGGAGCTGTTTTTT.

The chain combines TRBV18 with TRBJ2-5; D is undetermined. This CDR3 spans 12 amino acids. Trimming stripped 6 bases from V and 5 bases from J, with 10 bases between. Germline V gives CDR1 KGHSH, CDR2 LQKENI. The CDR3 DNA is TGTGCCAGCTCCCCCCCGAGGGAGACCCAGTACTTC. It translates to CASSPPRETQYF.

This chain connects TRBV6-1 to TRBJ2-7; D is ambiguous. Per germline, CDR1 MNHNS and CDR2 SASEGT. V was shortened by 6 bases and J by 2 bases, with 5 bases between the two germline ends. This CDR3 has 11 residues. The CDR3 is CASSGTYEQYF. The CDR3 coding sequence is TGTGCCAGCAGCGGAACCTACGAGCAGTACTTC.

The chain combines TRBV5-5 with TRBJ2-5, with D hard to call. Per the germline V gene, CDR1 is SGHKS and CDR2 is YYEKEE (reference sequence). The CDR3 contains 14 residues. Trimming took off 4 bases at V and 5 bases at J, with 15 bases between the two ends. The CDR3 here is CASSGGPTWETQYF. CDR3 DNA: TGTGCCAGCAGCGGCGGACCTACATGGGAGACCCAGTACTTC.

The V gene is TRBV19, the J gene TRBJ1-1; 9 bases match TRBD1. With V trimmed by 0 bases and J by 0 bases, 2 bases remained unmatched. Germline V gene lookup returns CDR1 LNHDA and CDR2 SQIVND (reference sequence). This CDR3 contains 16 residues. The CDR3 here is CASSIDGTGMNTEAFF. The CDR3 bases are TGTGCCAGTAGTATAGATGGGACAGGGATGAACACTGAAGCTTTCTTT.

This chain connects TRBV18 to TRBJ2-3; D is undetermined. With 4 bases removed from V and 6 bases from J, the gap between germline ends came to 14 bases. The V gene's germline CDR1 is KGHSH and CDR2 LQKENI. The CDR3 is made up of 14 amino acids. CDR3: CASSQGRPQDTQYF. For the CDR3, the DNA is TGTGCCAGCTCACAAGGAAGGCCCCAGGATACGCAGTATTTT.

The chain has TRBV6-1 and TRBJ2-5; D gene uncertain. Near its end, the DNA agrees better with TRBJ2-7, so the J call may be wrong. The CDR3 length is 10 residues. Germline-derived CDR1 and CDR2 are MNHNS and SASEGT. The CDR3 DNA sequence: TGTGCCAGCAGTGGCTACGAGCAGTACTTC. It is translated as CASSGYEQYF.